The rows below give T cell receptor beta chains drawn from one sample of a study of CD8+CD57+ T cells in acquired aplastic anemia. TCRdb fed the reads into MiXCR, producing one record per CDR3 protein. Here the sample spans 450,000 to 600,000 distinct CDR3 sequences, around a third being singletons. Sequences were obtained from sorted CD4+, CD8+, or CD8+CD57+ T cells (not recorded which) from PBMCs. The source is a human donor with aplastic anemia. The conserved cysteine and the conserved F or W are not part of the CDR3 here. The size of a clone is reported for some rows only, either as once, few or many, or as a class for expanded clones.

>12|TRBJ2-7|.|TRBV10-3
AISEPGTRYEQY
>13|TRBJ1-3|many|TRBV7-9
ASSFGGDRFDTIY
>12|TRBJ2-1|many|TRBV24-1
ATSDPQGLDEQF
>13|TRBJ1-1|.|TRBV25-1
ASSLPAGRNTEAF
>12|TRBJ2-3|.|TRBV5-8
ASSRRQGLDTQY
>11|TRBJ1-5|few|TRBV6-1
ASSVEYNQPQH
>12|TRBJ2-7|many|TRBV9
ASSVVEGAREQY
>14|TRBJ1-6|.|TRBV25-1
APAAEGSSYNSPLH
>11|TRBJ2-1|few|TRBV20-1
SAFGRVDNEQF
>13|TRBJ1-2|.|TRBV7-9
ASSAYRVLNYGYT